This TCR beta chain is from a study of regulatory and conventional T cells in RAG deficiency. Study outcomes and limitations: In Omenn syndrome, sorted "Tregs" may be peripherally activated cells. Patient subsets had shorter CDR3s; Omenn Treg-Tconv overlap exceeded 75%. Control T-cell subsets had markedly higher Shannon entropy and lower Simpson indices than RAG-deficient patients.

On this clone: Antigen: not known.

Sequencing was performed with immunoSEQ multiplex PCR; in TCRdb, only in-frame clones are kept and a portion is missing. The sample contains 34,000 or so clones, about 88% of which appear only once. The CDR3 extends over 14 amino acids. V shed 6 bases and J shed 3 bases, with 15 bases lying between them. Per germline, CDR1 MNHNS and CDR2 SASEGT. Another study also made use of these data, one on regulatory T cells. That study adds: The primer mix had 52 TRBV and 13 TRBJ primers.

The TCR was taken from a human donor in good health. Sequenced material: CD8+ T cells sorted from blood. The genes are TRBV6-1 and TRBJ2-7, with a tentative D call TRBD1 (5 bases). The CDR3 DNA sequence: TGTGCCAGCAGGGCTGACAGACCTAACTACGAGCAGTACTTC. Its protein product is CASRADRPNYEQYF.